The clone carrying this T cell receptor beta chain was seen only once. These data originate in a study of blood T cell repertoires in COVID-19. This CDR3 spans 16 amino acids. Germline CDR1 is LNHDA and CDR2 is SQIVND (reference sequence). Trimming removed 1 base from V and 5 bases from J, with 17 bases in between. This table comes from immunoSEQ multiplex PCR, and its TCRdb copy is limited to in-frame clones, with some not included. The data contain under 250,000 clones, 86% of them seen just once; the ten biggest clones take up around 1.7%. The material sequenced was PBMCs or T cells enriched from blood (not recorded which). This chain links TRBV19 with TRBJ2-5, with a possible D match to TRBD2 (6 bases). The TCR sequence derives from a man aged 35-49 years who had recovered from COVID-19. Here the CDR3 reads CASSIGSRTGRETQYF. The DNA of the CDR3 is TGTGCCAGTAGTATAGGTTCAAGGACGGGGAGGGAGACCCAGTACTTC.